This T cell receptor beta chain was documented in a study of CD8+CD57+ T cells in acquired aplastic anemia. The wider study: Yields of DNA that came from sorted CD4+ and CD8+ cells averaged roughly 3 ug. As sequenced from healthy donors, CD4+ cells averaged approximately 11 million reads.

Template material for TCR beta VDJ and CDR3 profiling consisted of genomic DNA. TCRdb recomputed calls from the reads with MiXCR, one row per CDR3 protein. Among around 170,000 distinct CDR3 sequences listed, just under 65% were seen once. The germline V gene has CDR1 DFQATT and CDR2 SNEGSKA (reference sequence). The CDR3 is made up of 13 amino acids. Trimming left V 7 bases short and J 0 bases short, with 12 bases between. Overall study findings and caveats: Over 25 shared CD8+ CDR3s appeared highly expressed within patients' immunodominant clones. Patients were compared with controls for CD8+ Simpson's diversity, and no significant difference emerged.

Details on this clonotype: No antigen is known for it.

The sequence came from a human donor in good health. The V and J genes are TRBV20-1 and TRBJ1-1, with D hard to call. The sample was sorted CD4+, CD8+, or CD8+CD57+ T cells (not recorded which) from PBMCs. CDR3 in amino acids: CSVDNDVNTEAFF. CDR3 nucleotides: TGCAGTGTGGATAATGACGTGAACACTGAAGCTTTCTTT.